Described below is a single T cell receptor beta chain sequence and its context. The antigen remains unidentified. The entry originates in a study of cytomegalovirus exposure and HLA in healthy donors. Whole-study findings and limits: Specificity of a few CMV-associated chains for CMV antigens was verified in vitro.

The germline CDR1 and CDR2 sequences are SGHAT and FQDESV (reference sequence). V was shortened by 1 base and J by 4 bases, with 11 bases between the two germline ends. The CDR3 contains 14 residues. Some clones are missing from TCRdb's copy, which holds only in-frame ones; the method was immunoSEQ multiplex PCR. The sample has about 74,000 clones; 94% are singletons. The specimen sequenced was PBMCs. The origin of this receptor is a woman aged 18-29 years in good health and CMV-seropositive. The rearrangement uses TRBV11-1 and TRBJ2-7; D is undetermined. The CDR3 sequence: CASSLVGSAYEQYF. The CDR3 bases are TGTGCCAGCAGCTTAGTTGGGTCAGCGTACGAGCAGTACTTC.